A single sample is the source of the 14 T cell receptor beta chains below, sequenced in a study of cytomegalovirus exposure and HLA in healthy donors. The data were produced by immunoSEQ multiplex PCR, yet TCRdb's version contains in-frame clones alone and is incomplete. Here the sample spans tens of thousands of clones, 80% to 95% being singletons. The sample taken for sequencing was PBMCs. Every receptor here comes from a woman under 40 in good health and CMV-seronegative.

The chain recombines TRBV5-1 with TRBJ2-7; 7 bases fit TRBD1. The germline gives CDR1 SGHRS, CDR2 YFSETQ. V shed 4 bases and J 2 bases; nucleotides not matched to a gene: 12. The CDR3 covers 16 residues. In DNA, the CDR3 is TGCGCCAGCAGCACCTCGACAGGGTTGGTTCCCTACGAGCAGTACTTC. Encoded protein: CASSTSTGLVPYEQYF.

The chain is built from TRBV30 and TRBJ1-2; 11 bases line up with TRBD1. Germline V gene data show CDR1 as GTSNPN and CDR2 as SVGIG (reference sequence). CDR3 size: 13 residues. With V trimmed by 1 base and J by 8 bases, 3 bases remained unmatched. CDR3 bases: TGTGCCTGGAGTGCCTGGACAGGGGGCGGCTACACCTTC. Translated: CAWSAWTGGGYTF.

The rearrangement uses TRBV14 and TRBJ2-3, with 13 bases lining up with TRBD2. In germline, CDR1 is SGHDN, CDR2 FVKESK. The ends lost 4 bases at V and 7 bases at J; junction bases unmatched: 5. CDR3 length equals 15 residues. The DNA of the CDR3 is TGTGCCAGCAGCCCGGGGACTAGCGGGACGCATACGCAGTATTTT. It encodes CASSPGTSGTHTQYF. Full variable domain (rest looked up from reference TRBV14 and TRBJ2-3): EAGVTQFPSHSVIEKGQTVTLRCDPISGHDNLYWYRRVMGKEIKFLLHFVKESKQDESGMPNNRFLAERTGGTYSTLKVQPAELEDSGVYFCASSPGTSGTHTQYFGPGTRLTVL.

This clone was found a few times. This chain connects TRBV6-1 to TRBJ2-7, with TRBD2 matching over 10 bases. CDR1 MNHNS and CDR2 SASEGT come from the germline V gene. J was trimmed by 0 bases and V by 1 base; bases with no gene match: 0. The CDR3 has 15 residues. The CDR3 loop is CASSEGTSGSYEQYF. The CDR3 bases are TGTGCCAGCAGTGAAGGGACTAGCGGCTCCTACGAGCAGTACTTC.

The chain links TRBV27 to TRBJ2-2; D is unresolved. Germline-derived CDR1 and CDR2 are MNHEY and SMNVEV (reference sequence). Between the trimmed V and J ends, which lost 5 bases and 4 bases, there was a span of 14 bases. The CDR3 is 15 amino acids. In DNA, the CDR3 is TGTGCCAGCAGTACTGGCACATCGGGCACCGGGGAGCTGTTTTTT. Its translation: CASSTGTSGTGELFF.

This chain uses TRBV30 with TRBJ2-5, with D tentatively TRBD2 (6 bases). CDR1 is GTSNPN and CDR2 is SVGIG in the germline V gene (reference sequence). V was trimmed by 4 bases and J by 5 bases, leaving 17 bases between them. CDR3 length: 14 residues. The CDR3 coding sequence is TGTGCCTGGACCTTTGGGACTCTCCCGGAGACCCAGTACTTC. Translating gives CAWTFGTLPETQYF.

V gene TRBV21-1 combines with J gene TRBJ2-5; TRBD2, the D gene given by the table, was not confirmed from the DNA. TRBV21-1 is classified as a pseudogene. CDR3 length equals 15 residues. This CDR3 is CASSKPSAGQETQYF. DNA for the CDR3: TGTGCCAGCAGCAAACCTAGCGCTGGTCAAGAGACCCAGTACTTC.

This clone is a singleton in its sample. The genes are TRBV5-1 and TRBJ1-1, with TRBD1 identical over 8 bases. J lost 6 bases, V lost 4 bases, and 11 bases had no gene match. CDR1 SGHRS and CDR2 YFSETQ come from the germline V gene. CDR3 length: 15 amino acids. This CDR3 reads CASSRRGQEGSEAFF. DNA of the CDR3: TGCGCCAGCAGCAGAAGGGGACAGGAGGGCTCTGAAGCTTTCTTT. The complete variable domain, with remaining parts taken from reference TRBV5-1 and TRBJ1-1, reads KAGVTQTPRYLIKTRGQQVTLSCSPISGHRSVSWYQQTPGQGLQFLFEYFSETQRNKGNFPGRFSGRQFSNSRSEMNVSTLELGDSALYLCASSRRGQEGSEAFFGQGTRLTVV.

The rearrangement uses TRBV4-1 and TRBJ1-1, with D tentatively TRBD1 (5 bases). The ends were cut back, 3 bases at V and 4 bases at J, with 21 bases in the middle. CDR1 and CDR2 from the germline V gene are MGHRA and YSYEKL. This CDR3 has 17 residues. DNA of the CDR3: TGCGCCAGCAGCCAGGGACTGGGGACCGCCGGTATCACTGAAGCTTTCTTT. Amino acids: CASSQGLGTAGITEAFF.

This clone appeared a single time. The chain links TRBV25-1 to TRBJ2-7; D perhaps matches TRBD2 (5 bases). Germline CDR1 and CDR2: MGHDK and SYGVNS. CDR3 length: 13 amino acids. V was shortened by 2 bases and J by 2 bases, with 7 bases between the two germline ends. The CDR3 DNA is TGTGCCAGCAGTGAAGGAGGAACCTACGAGCAGTACTTC. Amino acids: CASSEGGTYEQYF.

The chain employs TRBV4-1 and TRBJ2-3, with a possible D match to TRBD2 (7 bases). The V and J ends lost 3 bases and 0 bases respectively, with 16 bases between them. From germline, CDR1 is MGHRA and CDR2 YSYEKL. The CDR3 is 17 amino acids. The CDR3 loop reads CASSQRGGLGSTDTQYF. DNA of the CDR3: TGCGCCAGCAGCCAGAGGGGGGGACTCGGTAGCACAGATACGCAGTATTTT.

The genes are TRBV19 and TRBJ2-3; 7 bases agree with TRBD2. Germline assignment: CDR1 LNHDA and CDR2 SQIVND (reference sequence). V shed 1 base, J shed 4 bases, and the junction held 2 bases outside the gene matches. The CDR3 spans 14 residues. The CDR3 protein is CASSIGRESDTQYF. The CDR3 region has the DNA TGTGCCAGTAGTATAGGGCGGGAGTCAGATACGCAGTATTTT.

This rearrangement joins TRBV28 to TRBJ1-1; 8 nucleotides align to TRBD1. The CDR3 contains 12 residues. V lost 6 bases and J lost 7; bases outside the gene matches: 4. The germline V gene has CDR1 MDHEN and CDR2 SYDVKM. CDR3: CASSRGQGEAFF. CDR3 nucleotide sequence: TGTGCCAGCAGCCGCGGACAGGGTGAAGCTTTCTTT.

Of note for this clone: The same CDR3 can be traced to other DNA sequences in this sample. The V call is TRBV30, the J call TRBJ2-3; TRBD2 matches at 10 bases. CDR1 GTSNPN and CDR2 SVGIG come from the germline V gene (reference sequence). The V gene end was trimmed by 0 bases and the J gene end by 1 base; junction bases not matched to a gene: 1. The CDR3 consists of 15 residues. CDR3 amino acids: CAWSVLAGGTDTQYF. CDR3 sequence (DNA): TGTGCCTGGAGTGTCCTAGCGGGGGGCACAGATACGCAGTATTTT. The full variable domain, completed using reference TRBV30 and TRBJ2-3, is SQTIHQWPATLVQPVGSPLSLECTVEGTSNPNLYWYRQAAGRGLQLLFYSVGIGQISSEVPQNLSASRPQDRQFILSSKKLLLSDSGFYLCAWSVLAGGTDTQYFGPGTRLTVL.